This TCR beta chain was retrieved from a study of early T cells in non-severe SARS-CoV-2 infection. The wider study: Alpha and beta chains were unpaired, from unsorted whole-blood bulk RNA. Study-wide results and caveats: VDJdb matching, biased toward anti-spike CD8 responses, missed private and CD4 specificities.

cDNA molecules, individually, were tagged with unique molecular identifiers. TCRdb re-called the 5' RACE reads with MiXCR, one entry per CDR3 protein. The data contain roughly 56,000 distinct CDR3 sequences, 7.5% to 10% of them singletons. V lost 1 base and J lost 1, with 8 bases in between. This CDR3 is built from 13 residues. Germline CDR1 GTSNPN, CDR2 SVGIG (reference sequence). This clonotype was found a few times. What it binds is unknown. Input material: whole blood. The TCR sequence derives from an adult who was a healthcare worker with PCR-confirmed SARS-CoV-2 infection or an uninfected control (not recorded which). The chain recombines TRBV30 with TRBJ2-7, with D possibly matching TRBD1 (6 bases). CDR3 amino acids: CAWSARGSYEQYV. CDR3 coding DNA: TGTGCCTGGAGTGCCAGGGGATCCTACGAGCAGTACGTC.